Listed here are 14 T cell receptor beta chains from one sample, sequenced in a study of cytomegalovirus exposure and HLA in healthy donors. The PCR made use of 60 Vbeta and 13 Jbeta primers. The table came from immunoSEQ multiplex PCR; TCRdb's copy has only in-frame clones and leaves some out. The top ten hold roughly 2.8% of the sample, which has roughly 180,000 clones, around 75% seen once. The material sequenced was PBMCs. The receptors originated from a male donor in good health and CMV-seronegative.

This clone occurred once. J is TRBJ2-1 and V is TRBV6-1; D is possibly TRBD2 (6 bases). CDR1 is MNHNS and CDR2 is SASEGT in the germline V gene. Trimming left V 5 bases short and J 10 bases short, with 21 bases between. This CDR3 comprises 15 residues. This CDR3 reads CASSTRGNPQNEQFF. In nucleotides, the CDR3 is TGTGCCAGCAGTACCCGCGGGAATCCGCAAAACGAGCAGTTCTTC.

This clone was picked up a small number of times. The J gene is TRBJ2-1, the V gene TRBV12-5; 10 bases are a match to TRBD2. V shed 6 bases, J shed 10 bases, and the junction held 9 bases outside the gene matches. The CDR3 loop spans 14 amino acids. Germline V gene lookup returns CDR1 LGHNT and CDR2 FRNRAP. The CDR3 region is CASGLSGRAGEQFF. The CDR3, as DNA: TGTGCTAGTGGCCTGAGCGGGAGGGCCGGCGAGCAGTTCTTC.

V and J are TRBV4-3 and TRBJ1-2; tentatively, D is TRBD1 (6 bases). Trimming removed 0 bases at V and 1 base at J, with 15 bases between. Germline V gene lookup returns CDR1 LGHNA and CDR2 YSLEER. This CDR3 region has 17 residues. CDR3 sequence (DNA): TGCGCCAGCAGCCAAGAATCCAGGGGTGCGTTTAACTATGGCTACACCTTC. Translating it yields CASSQESRGAFNYGYTF.

The V call is TRBV6-5, the J call TRBJ1-5, with D uncertain. This CDR3 is 15 amino acids long. The ends were cut back, 2 bases at V and 5 bases at J, with 13 bases in the middle. Germline values: CDR1 MNHEY, CDR2 SVGAGI. CDR3 coding DNA: TGTGCCAGCAGTTACGAGGACGAGAGGGATCAGCCCCAGCATTTT. Protein product: CASSYEDERDQPQHF.

The rearrangement links TRBV2 to TRBJ2-1; D possibly corresponds to TRBD1 (5 bases). With 2 bases removed from V and 1 base from J, the gap between germline ends came to 9 bases. Germline loops: CDR1 SNHLY, CDR2 FYNNEI. CDR3 size: 15 residues. CDR3 region: CASSEQGVSYNEQFF. In DNA form, the CDR3 reads TGTGCCAGCAGTGAACAGGGTGTGTCCTACAATGAGCAGTTCTTC.

The chain's CDR3 is CAFSPGINTGELFF. CDR3 bases: TGTGCTTTCTCACCAGGGATAAACACCGGGGAGCTGTTTTTT. The chain is built from TRBV30 and TRBJ2-2; possible D gene TRBD1, 5 bases. The CDR3 runs to 14 residues. Germline-derived CDR1 and CDR2 are GTSNPN and SVGIG (reference sequence).

The V gene is TRBV18, the J gene TRBJ2-4; D is possibly TRBD2 (5 bases). V lost 6 bases, J lost 5 bases, and 14 bases lay in between. Germline assignment: CDR1 KGHSH and CDR2 LQKENI. This CDR3 has 14 residues. The CDR3 loop is CASSTGREENIQYF. Here the CDR3 DNA reads TGTGCCAGCTCCACCGGACGGGAAGAAAACATTCAGTACTTC.

The rearrangement uses TRBV28 and TRBJ1-1; 7 nucleotides match TRBD1. V was pared by 5 bases and J by 0 bases, with 12 bases of the junction left unmatched. This CDR3 is 17 amino acids long. Germline CDR1 is MDHEN and CDR2 is SYDVKM. The CDR3 region is CASSGIGTDSMNTEAFF. The CDR3 DNA reads as TGTGCCAGCAGTGGCATTGGGACAGATTCCATGAACACTGAAGCTTTCTTT.

The CDR3 DNA reads as TGTGCCAGCAGTTACTCGATCGCAGGGGGGTATGAAAAACTGTTTTTT. It is translated as CASSYSIAGGYEKLFF. The chain uses TRBV6-5 and TRBJ1-4; 7 positions agree with TRBD1. The CDR3 has 16 amino acids. J was trimmed by 6 bases and V by 0 bases; bases with no gene match: 7. Germline V gene lookup returns CDR1 MNHEY and CDR2 SVGAGI.

The chain joins TRBV4-3 to TRBJ2-4; 8 bases are shared with TRBD1. The germline gives CDR1 LGHNA, CDR2 YSLEER. This CDR3 has 15 amino acids. The junction had 10 bases not matched to a gene; V was cut back by 2 bases and J by 10 bases. The CDR3 is CASSQIGQGQRIQYF. In nucleotides, the CDR3 is TGCGCCAGCAGCCAAATAGGACAGGGCCAACGTATTCAGTACTTC.

The sample holds one count of this clone. This chain connects TRBV28 to TRBJ1-1, with D perhaps matching TRBD1 (5 bases). The CDR3 loop spans 16 amino acids. Trimming shortened V by 5 bases and J by 4 bases, and 20 bases separated the two germline ends. The germline V gene has CDR1 MDHEN and CDR2 SYDVKM. CDR3 sequence (DNA): TGTGCCAGCAGTACCCATGAGTGGGGCAAGAGCACTGAAGCTTTCTTT. Protein sequence: CASSTHEWGKSTEAFF.

This chain links TRBV11-2 with TRBJ1-1; D ambiguous. The CDR3 covers 12 residues. Deletions cut 6 bases from V and 7 bases from J, with 12 bases between. The V gene's germline CDR1 is SGHAT and CDR2 FQNNGV. In nucleotides, the CDR3 is TGTGCCAGCAGTTTGAACGGAGTTGAAGCTTTCTTT. Amino acid sequence: CASSLNGVEAFF.

The chain recombines TRBV6-1 with TRBJ1-5; D possibly corresponds to TRBD1 (6 bases). Germline assignment: CDR1 MNHNS and CDR2 SASEGT. The CDR3 runs to 15 residues. V lost 5 bases and J lost 2, with 13 bases in between. The chain's CDR3 is CASSTRGRGNQPQHF. The CDR3 DNA reads as TGTGCCAGCAGTACCAGGGGCAGGGGCAATCAGCCCCAGCATTTT.

Comments on this clone: Other nucleotide sequences from this sample produce the same CDR3. The genes are TRBV4-3 and TRBJ2-3; D gene unclear. The CDR3 has 14 residues. Trimming removed 0 bases at V and 3 bases at J, with 7 bases between. Germline-derived CDR1 and CDR2 are LGHNA and YSLEER. The CDR3 loop is CASSQDRRTDTQYF. The CDR3 DNA reads TGCGCCAGCAGCCAAGATCGCCGGACAGATACGCAGTATTTT.